These 3 T cell receptor beta chains were sequenced from one sample in a study of blood T cell repertoires in COVID-19. Generated by immunoSEQ multiplex PCR, the TCRdb table keeps only in-frame clones and is missing some. Of 150,000 to 200,000 clones listed, over 70% are singletons. The material sequenced was PBMCs or T cells enriched from blood (not recorded which). These receptors were taken from a woman aged 55 to 70 who had recovered from COVID-19.

The rearrangement uses TRBV4-1 and TRBJ2-3; D remains unclear. The CDR3 runs to 16 residues. The V gene's germline CDR1 is MGHRA and CDR2 YSYEKL. The V and J ends lost 4 bases and 5 bases respectively, with 19 bases between them. CDR3 bases: TGCGCCAGCAGCCCCCGACCGGGTCCGGCGGAAGATACGCAGTATTTT. Protein product: CASSPRPGPAEDTQYF.

The V gene is TRBV24-1, the J gene TRBJ2-3; 10 bases fit TRBD2. The V segment lost 4 bases and the J segment 4 bases; nucleotides outside the gene matches: 4. This CDR3 has 15 amino acids. From germline, CDR1 is KGHDR and CDR2 SFDVKD. CDR3: CATSDPGTSADTQYF. CDR3 nucleotide sequence: TGTGCCACCAGTGACCCCGGGACTAGCGCAGATACGCAGTATTTT.

The V gene is TRBV2, the J gene TRBJ2-1; 11 bases are a match to TRBD2. This CDR3 has 15 amino acids. After removal of 6 bases from V and 8 bases from J, the junction contained 9 bases not matched to a gene. Germline loops: CDR1 SNHLY, CDR2 FYNNEI. CDR3 loop: CASRLTSGGMDEQFF. As DNA, the CDR3 is TGTGCCAGCAGGCTAACTAGCGGGGGAATGGATGAGCAGTTCTTC.